This passage covers 14 T cell receptor beta chains from one sample sequenced in a study of OX40 agonist ivuxolimab in advanced cancers. The protocol was immunoSEQ multiplex PCR, while the TCRdb copy is restricted to in-frame clones and leaves out a portion. This sample has some 50,000 clones, with approximately 86% found just once. The input for sequencing was CD4+ or CD8+ T cells sorted from blood, taken in a trial of the OX40 agonist ivuxolimab. These receptors originate from an adult with an advanced solid tumor such as melanoma, head and neck, liver or kidney cancer.

V gene TRBV28 combines with J gene TRBJ2-5; 12 nucleotides line up with TRBD2. V shed 6 bases and J 5 bases; nucleotides not matched to a gene: 16. This CDR3 spans 18 amino acids. CDR1 is MDHEN and CDR2 is SYDVKM in the germline V gene. DNA for the CDR3: TGTGCCAGCAGATTCCGGACTAGCGGGGTGGTTGGCGGGGAGACCCAGTACTTC. Translating it yields CASRFRTSGVVGGETQYF.

Only a few counts were recorded for this clone. The chain links TRBV15 to TRBJ2-1; the match to TRBD1 covers 10 bases. CDR3 length equals 16 residues. Germline-derived CDR1 and CDR2 are LNHNV and YYDKDF (reference sequence). Trimming cost V 3 bases and J 7 bases; bases outside gene matches: 9. For the CDR3, the DNA is TGTGCCACCAGCAGCCGGGACAGGGGCCCAAAAAATGAGCAGTTCTTC. Its protein product is CATSSRDRGPKNEQFF.

The gene calls are TRBV30 and TRBJ2-7; D is perhaps TRBD1 (5 bases). V gave up 0 bases and J gave up 5 bases, with 14 bases separating them. The CDR3 is 14 amino acids. Looked up from germline, CDR1 is GTSNPN and CDR2 is SVGIG (reference sequence). This CDR3 is CAWSVGAGAHEQYF. The CDR3 DNA reads TGTGCCTGGAGTGTAGGGGCAGGCGCCCACGAGCAGTACTTC.

This chain connects TRBV18 to TRBJ1-3, with TRBD1 identical over 7 bases. V shed 3 bases, J shed 0 bases, and the junction held 8 bases outside the gene matches. CDR1 and CDR2 (germline): KGHSH, LQKENI. The length of the CDR3 is 17 residues. CDR3 in DNA: TGTGCCAGCTCACCGCGGGAAGGGGGCAACTCTGGAAACACCATATATTTT. This sequence encodes CASSPREGGNSGNTIYF.

The V gene is TRBV28, the J gene TRBJ2-5, with 8 bases matching TRBD2. Per germline, CDR1 MDHEN and CDR2 SYDVKM. The CDR3 is made up of 17 amino acids. Germline trimming cut 6 bases from V and 5 bases from J; bases unmatched to any gene: 17. The CDR3 sequence is CASSRTWGAGGRETQYF. CDR3 nucleotides: TGTGCCAGCAGCCGTACTTGGGGGGCGGGGGGCCGGGAGACCCAGTACTTC.

The CDR3 reads CASSLKGKAGFTDTQYF. The CDR3 nucleotides are TGTGCCAGCAGCTTGAAAGGGAAAGCGGGTTTCACAGATACGCAGTATTTT. This chain connects TRBV5-4 to TRBJ2-3; TRBD2 might be the D (6 bases). V was pared by 1 base and J by 2 bases, with 17 bases between. Germline CDR1 is SGHNT and CDR2 is YYREEE (reference sequence). The CDR3 has 17 amino acids.

This rearrangement joins TRBV10-3 to TRBJ1-6; 9 bases align to TRBD1. With V trimmed by 2 bases and J by 9 bases, 5 bases remained unmatched. Germline V gene data show CDR1 as ENHRY and CDR2 as SYGVKD. CDR3 length equals 15 residues. The CDR3 protein is CAISETGQGLSPLHF. The CDR3 DNA sequence: TGTGCCATCAGTGAGACCGGACAGGGGCTTTCACCCCTCCACTTT.

The chain combines TRBV6-5 with TRBJ1-2; 9 bases line up with TRBD1. The germline gives CDR1 MNHEY, CDR2 SVGAGI. V shed 2 bases and J 8 bases; nucleotides not matched to a gene: 6. The CDR3 covers 14 residues. CDR3 in DNA: TGTGCCAGCAGTTACCCCGACAGGGGGAAGGGCTACACCTTC. Translating gives CASSYPDRGKGYTF.

This clone came up once. The chain couples TRBV19 to TRBJ2-5, with 7 bases identical to TRBD1. Germline V gene data show CDR1 as LNHDA and CDR2 as SQIVND (reference sequence). This CDR3 contains 14 residues. V lost 6 bases and J lost 3; bases outside the gene matches: 7. CDR3 sequence: CASRHGQDEETQYF. For the CDR3, the DNA is TGTGCCAGTAGGCACGGACAGGATGAAGAGACCCAGTACTTC.

The CDR3 sequence is CASSLGLNEKLFF. The CDR3 bases are TGCGCCAGCAGCTTGGGACTTAATGAAAAACTGTTTTTT. The rearrangement joins TRBV5-1 to TRBJ1-4; D is ambiguous. V was clipped by 0 bases and J by 4 bases, with 4 bases between them. Germline V gene data show CDR1 as SGHRS and CDR2 as YFSETQ. CDR3 size: 13 residues.

The genes are TRBV7-8 and TRBJ1-5; 10 nucleotides align to TRBD1. Looked up from germline, CDR1 is SGHVS and CDR2 is FQNEAQ. J lost 5 bases, V lost 5 bases, and 6 bases had no gene match. The CDR3 length is 15 residues. The CDR3 region has the DNA TGTGCCAGCAGCCGGTCCGACAGGGGGCATCAGCCCCAGCATTTT. Translated, it gives CASSRSDRGHQPQHF.

The chain couples TRBV5-8 to TRBJ2-1; 9 nucleotides line up with TRBD2. This CDR3 is 16 amino acids long. The junction had 8 bases not matched to a gene; V was cut back by 3 bases and J by 4 bases. CDR1 is SGHTS, CDR2 YDEGEE, per germline. The CDR3 loop reads CASSSGRREGYNEQFF. CDR3 coding DNA: TGTGCCAGCAGCTCTGGTAGGCGGGAGGGGTACAATGAGCAGTTCTTC.

This clone occurred once. The rearrangement uses TRBV28 and TRBJ2-4; TRBD2 is a possible D gene (6 bases). The CDR3 totals 16 residues. Germline CDR1 MDHEN, CDR2 SYDVKM. Deletions cut 2 bases from V and 8 bases from J, with 19 bases between. CDR3 nucleotides: TGTGCCAGCAGTTTAGGAGGGGCCGGGTTGGATGACATTCAGTACTTC. Its protein product is CASSLGGAGLDDIQYF.

A single count supports this clone. The rearrangement joins TRBV15 to TRBJ2-3, with D possibly matching TRBD2 (5 bases). Trimming removed 0 bases at V and 3 bases at J, with 13 bases between. The germline CDR1 and CDR2 sequences are LNHNV and YYDKDF (reference sequence). The CDR3 extends over 16 amino acids. CDR3 sequence (DNA): TGTGCCACCAGCAGAGATTTCACCCTAGCAACAGATACGCAGTATTTT. Its protein is CATSRDFTLATDTQYF.